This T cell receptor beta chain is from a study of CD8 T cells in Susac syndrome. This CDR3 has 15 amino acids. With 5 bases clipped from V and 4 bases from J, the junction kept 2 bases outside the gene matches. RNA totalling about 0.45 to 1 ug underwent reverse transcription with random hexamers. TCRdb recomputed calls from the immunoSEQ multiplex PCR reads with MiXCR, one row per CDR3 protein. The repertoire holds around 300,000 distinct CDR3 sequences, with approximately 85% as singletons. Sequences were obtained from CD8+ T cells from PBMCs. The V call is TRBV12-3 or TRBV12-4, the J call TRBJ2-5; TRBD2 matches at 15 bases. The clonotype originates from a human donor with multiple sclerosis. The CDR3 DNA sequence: TGTGCCAGCAGTCGGACTAGCGGGAGGGGAGAGACCCAGTACTTC. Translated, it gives CASSRTSGRGETQYF.